The clone carrying this TCR beta chain was seen many times. Its antigen is unknown. The sample is drawn from a study of breast tumors, draining lymph nodes, adjacent tissues. Whole-study findings and limits: Most tumor T cells seemingly derive from lymph node, then expand in tumor. Tumors had less TCR diversity than lymph nodes, more than nontumor tissue.

This CDR3 has 14 residues. CDR1 and CDR2 (germline): MNHEY, SVGEGT. The germline V and J ends were trimmed by 0 bases and 8 bases, with 10 bases remaining between them. TCRdb ran MiXCR on the multiplex PCR reads and lists one entry per CDR3 protein. The repertoire holds 50,000 to 55,000 distinct CDR3 sequences, under 55% seen once, with roughly 10% in the top ten. J is TRBJ1-4 and V is TRBV6-2 or TRBV6-3; D unclear. This clonotype was sampled from a female donor with breast cancer. Some clones in this sample may be carry-over from other donors' samples. The sample consisted of breast tumor tissue. This CDR3 reads CASSYSNVGEKLFF. The CDR3 coding sequence is TGTGCCAGCAGTTACTCGAACGTGGGGGAAAAACTGTTTTTT.